This entry lists 13 T cell receptor beta chains sequenced from one sample in a study of T cells in narcolepsy. Generated by immunoSEQ multiplex PCR, the TCRdb table keeps only in-frame clones and is missing some. The table lists 25,000 to 35,000 clones, 85% to 90% of them singletons. The sample comprised CD45RA- memory CD4+ T cells from PBMCs. All receptors come from a human donor with narcolepsy.

The rearrangement joins TRBV19 to TRBJ2-5; D gene ambiguous. The CDR3 spans 14 residues. The V end was cut by 3 bases, the J end by 1 base, with 9 bases between. CDR1 LNHDA and CDR2 SQIVND come from the germline V gene (reference sequence). The CDR3 protein is CASSISAAQETQYF. For the CDR3, the DNA is TGTGCCAGTAGTATTTCGGCTGCCCAAGAGACCCAGTACTTC. Using reference TRBV19 and TRBJ2-5 for the parts outside the CDR3, the full variable domain is DGGITQSPKYLFRKEGQNVTLSCEQNLNHDAMYWYRQDPGQGLRLIYYSQIVNDFQKGDIAEGYSVSREKKESFPLTVTSAQKNPTAFYLCASSISAAQETQYFGPGTRLLVL.

This chain joins TRBV7-7 and TRBJ2-5, with D possibly TRBD1 on 6 matching bases. The CDR3 spans 15 residues. Trimming cost V 5 bases and J 5 bases, with 18 bases left between them. Germline lookup yields CDR1 SSHAT and CDR2 FNYEAQ (reference sequence). The CDR3 here is CASSRNSQGYETQYF. CDR3 nucleotides: TGTGCCAGCAGCCGAAACTCACAGGGATACGAGACCCAGTACTTC.

This chain links TRBV2 with TRBJ2-1; 10 bases are shared with TRBD1. The junction had 6 bases not matched to a gene; V was cut back by 5 bases and J by 5 bases. Germline V lookup: CDR1 SNHLY, CDR2 FYNNEI. The CDR3 is made up of 15 amino acids. This CDR3 is CASSPDRGRDNEQFF. The CDR3 DNA reads TGTGCCAGCAGTCCCGACAGGGGGCGAGACAATGAGCAGTTCTTC.

The chain recombines TRBV19 with TRBJ1-2, with 8 bases lining up with TRBD1. The CDR3 length is 12 residues. From germline, CDR1 is LNHDA and CDR2 SQIVND (reference sequence). J was trimmed by 8 bases and V by 6 bases; bases with no gene match: 5. CDR3: CASRPQGGGYTF. CDR3 DNA: TGTGCCAGTAGGCCACAGGGGGGCGGCTACACCTTC.

The chain employs TRBV10-3 and TRBJ2-6, with D unclear. The V and J ends lost 7 bases and 5 bases respectively, with 15 bases between them. The CDR3 has 15 amino acids. Germline V gene lookup returns CDR1 ENHRY and CDR2 SYGVKD. The CDR3 coding sequence is TGTGCCATCACCCCGACGGCCCTTAGGGCCAACGTCCTGACTTTC. It codes for CAITPTALRANVLTF.

The CDR3: CASSFQTYEQYF. Here the CDR3 DNA reads TGTGCCAGCAGTTTTCAAACCTACGAGCAGTACTTC. The gene calls are TRBV28 and TRBJ2-7; no clear D gene. The germline V gene has CDR1 MDHEN and CDR2 SYDVKM. This CDR3 has 12 amino acids. Trimming took off 3 bases at V and 2 bases at J, with 5 bases between the two ends.

The chain couples TRBV28 to TRBJ2-7, with D perhaps TRBD1 or TRBD2 (5 bases each). This CDR3 region has 12 residues. The ends were cut back, 7 bases at V and 6 bases at J, with 13 bases in the middle. Germline V gene sequence: CDR1 MDHEN, CDR2 SYDVKM. Here the CDR3 DNA reads TGTGCCAGCATGGGGGAATTTGGCGAGCAGTACTTC. Translation: CASMGEFGEQYF.

The genes are TRBV5-5 and TRBJ2-1, with D possibly being TRBD1 or TRBD2 (5 bases each). Per germline, CDR1 SGHKS and CDR2 YYEKEE (reference sequence). The CDR3 is 15 amino acids. Between the trimmed V and J ends, which lost 6 bases and 5 bases, there was a span of 18 bases. The CDR3 loop reads CASTSNWDVNNEQFF. CDR3 nucleotide sequence: TGTGCCAGCACAAGCAACTGGGACGTCAACAATGAGCAGTTCTTC.

J is TRBJ2-2 and V is TRBV10-3, with D possibly matching TRBD2 (6 bases). The germline V and J ends were trimmed by 0 bases and 4 bases, with 9 bases remaining between them. The CDR3 extends over 15 amino acids. Germline lookup yields CDR1 ENHRY and CDR2 SYGVKD. In nucleotides, the CDR3 is TGTGCCATCAGTGAGTCCGGGGGACGCACCGGGGAGCTGTTTTTT. Translated: CAISESGGRTGELFF.

This CDR3 reads CASSTLGPNQPQHF. The CDR3 nucleotides read TGTGCCAGTAGTACCCTAGGCCCCAATCAGCCCCAGCATTTT. V and J are TRBV19 and TRBJ1-5; the D is unclear. Trimming stripped 4 bases from V and 3 bases from J, with 10 bases between. Germline assignment: CDR1 LNHDA and CDR2 SQIVND (reference sequence). There are 14 residues in the CDR3. Full variable domain (rest looked up from reference TRBV19 and TRBJ1-5): DGGITQSPKYLFRKEGQNVTLSCEQNLNHDAMYWYRQDPGQGLRLIYYSQIVNDFQKGDIAEGYSVSREKKESFPLTVTSAQKNPTAFYLCASSTLGPNQPQHFGDGTRLSIL.

The chain uses TRBV27 and TRBJ2-2, with TRBD1 matching 11 bases. CDR1 and CDR2 (germline): MNHEY, SMNVEV (reference sequence). This CDR3 has 13 amino acids. This CDR3 is CGSGTGGTGELFF. The CDR3 region has the DNA TGTGGCTCCGGGACAGGGGGCACCGGGGAGCTGTTTTTT.

The rearrangement links TRBV4-2 to TRBJ2-6, with TRBD1 identical over 7 bases. Germline CDR1 and CDR2: LGHNA and YNFKEQ. The trim removed 2 bases at V and 0 bases at J, leaving 13 bases unmatched. The CDR3 is 20 amino acids. The CDR3 coding sequence is TGTGCCAGCAGCCAACCTCTCAGGGACAGTGACTACTCTGGGGCCAACGTCCTGACTTTC. Its protein is CASSQPLRDSDYSGANVLTF.

V and J are TRBV7-2 and TRBJ2-7; D is uncertain. CDR1 and CDR2 (germline): SGHTA, FQGNSA. Between the trimmed V and J ends, which lost 5 bases and 2 bases, there was a span of 7 bases. The CDR3 runs to 12 residues. The CDR3 bases are TGTGCCAGCAGCCTTTATACCTACGAGCAGTACTTC. It specifies CASSLYTYEQYF.